Sequencing of this T cell receptor beta chain was carried out in a study of vaccination effects on CD4 cells after COVID-19. The wider study: Each participant was administered two doses of either the BNT162b2 or the mRNA-1273 vaccine.

Notes on the study in general: Spike-reactive clones in convalescents after vaccination were chiefly newly vaccine-induced. Whether induced by infection or by vaccine, clones showed marked clonal contraction late after vaccination.

As regards this clone: Its specificity is not known.

Under the ViraFEST assay, PBMC were stimulated with viral peptide pools so that antigen-specific CD4+ T cells expanded. Sequencing was performed afterwards. The culture ran for 9 to 11 days, and then CD4+ T cells were isolated. The individual was infected with SARS-CoV-2 between March and December 2020, as confirmed by PCR. Under 2.5 million PBMC were seeded per well and grown in the presence of roughly 11 IU/ml IL-2 and roughly 9.9 ug/ml peptides. The assay was immunoSEQ multiplex PCR, and TCRdb's table has in-frame clones only and misses some. The profile shows around 24,000 clones, approximately 79% of them singletons. This specimen consisted of CD4+ T cells from PBMCs cultured with SARS-CoV-2 spike peptides, obtained before COVID-19 vaccination. The receptor comes from a human donor who had a prior SARS-CoV-2 infection.

Here the CDR3 DNA reads TGTGCCTGGAGTGTGGAGGCTGGAAACACCATATATTTT. Translated: CAWSVEAGNTIYF. This chain connects TRBV30 to TRBJ1-3, with D unclear. CDR1 and CDR2 (germline): GTSNPN, SVGIG (reference sequence). The CDR3 is 13 residues long. V gave up 0 bases and J gave up 2 bases, with 5 bases separating them.